The clone carrying this TCR beta chain was recorded a few times. The sample is drawn from a study of blood T cell repertoires in COVID-19. The repertoire was sequenced with immunoSEQ multiplex PCR; TCRdb's copy has only in-frame clones and lacks some. Of 45,000 to 65,000 clones listed, roughly 84% are singletons. The V gene end was trimmed by 2 bases and the J gene end by 7 bases; junction bases not matched to a gene: 7. This CDR3 comprises 14 residues. Germline V lookup: CDR1 MNHEY, CDR2 SVGAGI. This receptor was obtained from a man aged 25 to 45 with COVID-19, enrolled during active disease. J is TRBJ1-2 and V is TRBV6-5; 7 positions match TRBD1. Sequenced input: peripheral blood. The CDR3 spells CASSYRTGVAGYTF. CDR3 coding DNA: TGTGCCAGCAGTTACCGTACAGGGGTGGCTGGCTACACCTTC.